The 14 T cell receptor beta chains below come from one sample, sequenced in a study of blood T cell repertoires in COVID-19. Assay used: immunoSEQ multiplex PCR; TCRdb lists only in-frame clones, some missing. Seen here are 250,000 to 350,000 clones, 70% to 85% observed once, and the top ten hold 0.85% to 0.9%. What was sequenced was peripheral blood. These receptors all come from a human donor with COVID-19, enrolled during active disease. The donor label of this sample is uncertain.

This chain joins TRBV6-5 and TRBJ2-7; 7 bases map to TRBD1. Germline V gene data show CDR1 as MNHEY and CDR2 as SVGAGI. V gave up 0 bases and J gave up 3 bases; unmatched junction bases: 8. This CDR3 has 16 residues. CDR3 coding DNA: TGTGCCAGCAGTTACTCGGGGCAGGGGGTGGGCTACGAGCAGTACTTC. Translated, it gives CASSYSGQGVGYEQYF.

This clone has more than one count but fewer than ten. The CDR3 is CASSLAGGYNEQFF. The CDR3 region has the DNA TGTGCCAGCAGCTTAGCGGGAGGGTACAATGAGCAGTTCTTC. The rearrangement uses TRBV7-2 and TRBJ2-1, with TRBD2 identical over 7 bases. The germline V gene has CDR1 SGHTA and CDR2 FQGNSA. The CDR3 covers 14 residues. The V and J ends lost 0 bases and 4 bases, in that order; junction bases with no gene match: 0.

This clone was observed a few times. This chain connects TRBV2 to TRBJ1-1; no clear D gene. The germline V and J ends were trimmed by 5 bases and 4 bases, with 14 bases remaining between them. The CDR3 has 14 amino acids. CDR1 and CDR2 from the germline V gene are SNHLY and FYNNEI. The CDR3 DNA reads TGTGCCAGCAGTACTCCGGGTCTAGTCACTGAAGCTTTCTTT. Translation: CASSTPGLVTEAFF.

The rearrangement uses TRBV9 and TRBJ2-1; 11 nucleotides line up with TRBD2. Unmatched junction bases numbered 0, after V lost 2 bases and J lost 5 bases. This CDR3 spans 14 amino acids. Germline loops: CDR1 SGDLS, CDR2 YYNGEE. As DNA, the CDR3 is TGTGCCAGCAGCGTGACTAGCGGGAACAATGAGCAGTTCTTC. Translation gives CASSVTSGNNEQFF.

This chain connects TRBV3-1 (or the pseudogene TRBV3-2) to TRBJ1-3; 8 nucleotides match TRBD1. The CDR3 totals 15 residues. Trimming took 3 bases from V and 4 from J; bases not matched to a gene: 5. In germline, CDR1 is LGHDT, CDR2 YNNKEL (reference sequence). CDR3 sequence: CASSQPGQGGNTIYF. Here the CDR3 DNA reads TGTGCCAGCAGCCAGCCCGGACAGGGAGGAAACACCATATATTTT.

The chain recombines TRBV7-9 with TRBJ2-2; TRBD1 agrees at 8 bases. Trimming cost V 0 bases and J 6 bases; bases outside gene matches: 12. From germline, CDR1 is SEHNR and CDR2 FQNEAQ (reference sequence). The CDR3 length is 18 residues. This chain's CDR3 is CASSLARGVRGHAGELFF. The CDR3 DNA reads TGTGCCAGCAGCTTAGCGCGGGGAGTCAGGGGGCACGCCGGGGAGCTGTTTTTT.

The table lists this clone with a count of one. The rearrangement uses TRBV29-1 and TRBJ2-7; D gene uncertain. V lost 3 bases to trimming and J lost 7 bases, with 16 bases between them. Germline V gives CDR1 SQVTM, CDR2 ANQGSEA. The CDR3 totals 13 residues. DNA of the CDR3: TGCAGCGTTGAGAATTATTCCACCCGGGAGCAGTACTTC. It is translated as CSVENYSTREQYF.

The V and J genes are TRBV5-4 and TRBJ2-3, with TRBD2 identical over 8 bases. V was pared by 4 bases and J by 5 bases, with 12 bases of the junction left unmatched. The germline V gene has CDR1 SGHNT and CDR2 YYREEE (reference sequence). The CDR3 is 16 amino acids. The CDR3 loop reads CASSNPGTRIGDTQYF. Here the CDR3 DNA reads TGTGCCAGCAGCAACCCCGGGACTAGAATTGGAGATACGCAGTATTTT.

This clone was seen a single time. The chain is built from TRBV9 and TRBJ1-4; TRBD1 is a possible D gene (5 bases). Trimming took off 3 bases at V and 7 bases at J, with 13 bases between the two ends. The CDR3 totals 14 residues. CDR1 SGDLS and CDR2 YYNGEE come from the germline V gene. The DNA of the CDR3 is TGTGCCAGCAGCGCTCCAGTGGGGGGTGAAAAACTGTTTTTT. This encodes CASSAPVGGEKLFF.

The V and J genes are TRBV2 and TRBJ1-2, with TRBD1 matching over 10 bases. V lost 4 bases to trimming and J lost 8 bases; unmatched junction nucleotides: 19. CDR3 length equals 18 residues. In germline, CDR1 is SNHLY, CDR2 FYNNEI. CDR3 bases: TGTGCCAGCAGTGTATCGATTACCGGGACAGGGGCCATAGGCGGCTACACCTTC. It is translated as CASSVSITGTGAIGGYTF.

The J gene is TRBJ2-1, the V gene TRBV4-1; D gene ambiguous. Germline values: CDR1 MGHRA, CDR2 YSYEKL. The ends were cut back, 4 bases at V and 4 bases at J, with 17 bases in the middle. The CDR3 runs to 16 residues. The CDR3 protein is CASSPPTTVVYNEQFF. Written as DNA, the CDR3 is TGCGCCAGCAGCCCTCCTACCACGGTAGTATACAATGAGCAGTTCTTC.

The genes are TRBV11-3 and TRBJ2-1, with 9 bases that match TRBD2. CDR3 size: 17 residues. Per the germline V gene, CDR1 is SGHNT and CDR2 is YENEEA. With V trimmed by 2 bases and J by 4 bases, 9 bases remained unmatched. This CDR3 reads CASSLPRGGRAYNEQFF. The CDR3 nucleotides read TGTGCCAGCAGCTTACCCCGGGGCGGGAGGGCTTACAATGAGCAGTTCTTC.

This sequence joins TRBV28 and TRBJ2-7; TRBD2 matches at 9 bases. Trimming at V came to 6 bases and at J to 5 bases, leaving 11 bases not matched to a gene. CDR3 length: 15 residues. Germline CDR1 is MDHEN and CDR2 is SYDVKM. CDR3 loop: CASSRLLAGLNEQYF. Written as DNA, the CDR3 is TGTGCCAGCAGCCGACTCCTAGCGGGATTAAACGAGCAGTACTTC. Using reference TRBV28 and TRBJ2-7 for the parts outside the CDR3, the full variable domain is DVKVTQSSRYLVKRTGEKVFLECVQDMDHENMFWYRQDPGLGLRLIYFSYDVKMKEKGDIPEGYSVSREKKERFSLILESASTNQTSMYLCASSRLLAGLNEQYFGPGTRLTVT.

This clone appeared a single time. This rearrangement joins TRBV27 to TRBJ2-7, with 9 bases aligning to TRBD1. This CDR3 contains 13 residues. Germline-derived CDR1 and CDR2 are MNHEY and SMNVEV (reference sequence). V shed 8 bases and J 9 bases; nucleotides not matched to a gene: 11. This chain's CDR3 is CASGDTGGRVQYF. CDR3 in DNA: TGTGCCAGCGGTGACACAGGGGGCAGGGTGCAGTACTTC.